The 5 T cell receptor beta chains in this list originate from one sample, sequenced in a study of siplizumab effects on memory and regulatory T cells. Repertoires were generated with immunoSEQ multiplex PCR, while TCRdb's copy carries only in-frame clones and drops some. The sample has 100,000 or so clones, 75% to 95% seen once. The sample was CD4+ T cells sorted from blood. The source is a human donor in good health. Some clones in this sample may be carry-over from other donors' samples.

The rearrangement joins TRBV19 to TRBJ1-2, with D possibly TRBD1 on 6 matching bases. V was clipped by 7 bases and J by 4 bases, with 13 bases between them. Germline CDR1 is LNHDA and CDR2 is SQIVND (reference sequence). This CDR3 is built from 13 residues. The CDR3 is CASKIGGGYGYTF. The DNA of the CDR3 is TGTGCCAGTAAGATAGGGGGTGGCTATGGCTACACCTTC.

CDR3 in amino acids: CASSESSLPSTEQFF. As DNA, the CDR3 is TGTGCCAGCAGTGAATCCAGCCTCCCTTCGACTGAGCAGTTCTTC. The J gene is TRBJ2-1, the V gene TRBV25-1; D is unclear. The germline gives CDR1 MGHDK, CDR2 SYGVNS. This CDR3 is built from 15 residues. Trimming removed 1 base at V and 9 bases at J, with 16 bases between. The full variable domain, with the rest looked up from reference TRBV25-1 and TRBJ2-1, is EADIYQTPRYLVIGTGKKITLECSQTMGHDKMYWYQQDPGMELHLIHYSYGVNSTEKGDLSSESTVSRIRTEHFPLTLESARPSHTSQYLCASSESSLPSTEQFFGPGTRLTVL.

The rearrangement uses TRBV7-9 and TRBJ1-2; 9 bases agree with TRBD1. CDR3 length: 16 residues. Germline assignment: CDR1 SEHNR and CDR2 FQNEAQ (reference sequence). V was pared by 0 bases and J by 5 bases, with 7 bases of the junction left unmatched. CDR3 protein: CASSLAGGQGSYGYTF. DNA for the CDR3: TGTGCCAGCAGCTTAGCGGGAGGACAGGGGAGTTATGGCTACACCTTC. Drawing the rest from reference TRBV7-9 and TRBJ1-2, the complete variable domain is DTGVSQNPRHKITKRGQNVTFRCDPISEHNRLYWYRQTLGQGPEFLTYFQNEAQLEKSRLLSDRFSAERPKGSFSTLEIQRTEQGDSAMYLCASSLAGGQGSYGYTFGSGTRLTVV.

V usage is TRBV9 and J usage is TRBJ2-6, with 12 nucleotides matching TRBD1. In germline, CDR1 is SGDLS, CDR2 YYNGEE. The CDR3 runs to 19 residues. With 4 bases clipped from V and 3 bases from J, the junction kept 11 bases outside the gene matches. For the CDR3, the DNA is TGTGCCAGCAGCCCCGTGCTGGGGACAGGGGGCGTTGGGGCCAACGTCCTGACTTTC. Translation: CASSPVLGTGGVGANVLTF. The full variable domain, with the rest looked up from reference TRBV9 and TRBJ2-6, is DSGVTQTPKHLITATGQRVTLRCSPRSGDLSVYWYQQSLDQGLQFLIQYYNGEERAKGNILERFSAQQFPDLHSELNLSSLELGDSALYFCASSPVLGTGGVGANVLTFGAGSRLTVL.

The chain recombines TRBV19 with TRBJ1-5; D remains ambiguous. Trimming left V 5 bases short and J 0 bases short, with 14 bases between. The CDR3 has 16 residues. Germline loops: CDR1 LNHDA, CDR2 SQIVND (reference sequence). CDR3 DNA sequence: TGTGCCAGTAGTGGACGGACTGATTATAGCAATCAGCCCCAGCATTTT. Amino acids: CASSGRTDYSNQPQHF.